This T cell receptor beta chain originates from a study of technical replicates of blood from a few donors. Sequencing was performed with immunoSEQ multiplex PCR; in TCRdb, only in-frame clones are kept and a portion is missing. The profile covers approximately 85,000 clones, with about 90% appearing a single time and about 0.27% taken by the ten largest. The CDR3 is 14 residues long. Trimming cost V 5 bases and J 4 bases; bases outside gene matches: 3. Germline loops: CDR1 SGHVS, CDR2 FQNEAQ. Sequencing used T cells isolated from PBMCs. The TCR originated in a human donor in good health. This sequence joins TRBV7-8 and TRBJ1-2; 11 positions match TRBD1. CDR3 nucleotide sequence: TGTGCCAGCAGCGCCGGACAGGGGGCCTATGGCTACACCTTC. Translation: CASSAGQGAYGYTF.